A selection of T cell receptor beta chains follows, all from one sample in a study of T-cell memory formation after mild COVID-19. TCRdb recomputed calls from the 5' RACE reads with MiXCR, one row per CDR3 protein. This table has under 450,000 distinct CDR3 sequences, under 25% appearing once. Sequencing input: PBMCs or a T cell subset sorted from them (not recorded which). These receptors were taken from an adult woman who had mild COVID-19 (a few samples of this study predate the infection). Cell type and time point are not known. Each CDR3 is given with its conserved first and last residue. A D gene is named only where the DNA matches it firmly. The size of a clone is reported for some rows only, either as once, few or many, or as a class for expanded clones.

d_gene	j_gene	abundance	v_gene	CDR3nt	CDR3aa
TRBD1	TRBJ1-2	few	TRBV7-6	TGTGCCAGCAGCCCTCGGACAGGGAGGGATGGCTACACCTTC	CASSPRTGRDGYTF
NA	TRBJ1-5	few	TRBV9	TGTGCCAGCAGCGTAGGTACGGATAACAATCAGCCCCAGCATTTT	CASSVGTDNNQPQHF
TRBD1	TRBJ1-2	NA	TRBV29-1	TGCAGCGTACACACAGGGGTCGGTGGCTACACCTTC	CSVHTGVGGYTF
NA	TRBJ1-2	few	TRBV30	TGTGCCTGGAGTCCGCAGGTTAACTATGGCTACACCTTC	CAWSPQVNYGYTF
NA	TRBJ2-3	few	TRBV15	TGTGCCACCAGCAGAGTGCCCGACACAGATACGCAGTATTTT	CATSRVPDTDTQYF
NA	TRBJ2-5	NA	TRBV9	TGTGCCAGCAGCGTAAGGGGGAGGGGAGAGACCCAGTACTTC	CASSVRGRGETQYF
NA	TRBJ2-2	NA	TRBV3-1	TGTGCCAGCAGTAGTATGATGGCCGGGGAGCTGTTTTTT	CASSSMMAGELFF
NA	TRBJ2-2	NA	TRBV11-2	TGTGCCAGCAGCCAGATGAGAGCTGGGGAGCTGTTTTTT	CASSQMRAGELFF
TRBD2	TRBJ2-1	few	TRBV23-1	TGCGCCAGAAGAACCGGGACTAGTCGAGGGAATGAGCAGTTCTTC	CARRTGTSRGNEQFF
NA	TRBJ2-2	few	TRBV9	TGTGCCAGCAGCGAGCCCGCCCACGAGAACACCGGGGAGCTGTTTTTT	CASSEPAHENTGELFF
NA	TRBJ2-3	few	TRBV7-2	TGTGCCAGCAGCCCCGTGGGTGCCACTTTCACAGATACGCAGTATTTT	CASSPVGATFTDTQYF